The rows below give T cell receptor beta chains drawn from one sample of a study of T cells expressing NK-cell markers. TCRdb derives one entry per CDR3 protein from the 5' RACE reads, leaving out DNA. Its listing shows a few hundred thousand distinct CDR3 sequences. The source material was blood T cells: a sorted CD56 or NKG2C T cell subset, CD4+ or CD8+ T cells, or bulk PBMC T cells (not recorded which). These receptors were taken from a woman between 50 and 59 years old in good health. Each CDR3 is given with its conserved first and last residue.

j_call v_call cdr3_aa
TRBJ2-3 TRBV5-1 CASSLGTVSVAQYF
TRBJ1-1 TRBV18 CASSPPGAYEAFF
TRBJ1-6 TRBV2 CASSAAGENSPLHF
TRBJ2-5 TRBV24-1 CATSDGQAETQYF
TRBJ2-2 TRBV4-1 CASSQEGRGPSTKELFF
TRBJ2-1 TRBV11-1 CASSHSQGDSYNEQFF
TRBJ2-3 TRBV12-3/TRBV12-4 CASSKGPGLAGSTDTQYF
TRBJ1-4 TRBV6-4 CASSMGPTEKLFF
TRBJ2-7 TRBV5-1 CASSLDGNQMGEQYF
TRBJ1-3 TRBV20-1 CSARVTPRHSGNTIYF
TRBJ2-1 TRBV30 CAWSGVGDEQFF
TRBJ1-2 TRBV15 CATSRDRRGNSRGYGYTF
TRBJ2-3 TRBV5-1 CASSSASGATDTQYF
TRBJ1-1 TRBV30 CAWRQGGSTEAFF
TRBJ1-3 TRBV6-6 CASSSLGVSTGNTIYF
TRBJ1-4 TRBV7-6 CASSSRHLESNEKLFF
TRBJ2-7 TRBV13 CASSRSGAGISYEQYF
TRBJ1-4 TRBV7-8 CASSIDRALGEKLFF
TRBJ1-1 TRBV2 CASMRTRDTEAFF
TRBJ1-4 TRBV5-1 CASSFGGKTNEKLFF
TRBJ2-1 TRBV20-1 CSADQAGEPLLFGEQFF
TRBJ1-3 TRBV5-1 CASSLYDQRSGNTIYF